A selection of T cell receptor beta chains follows, all from one sample in a study of CD8+CD57+ T cells in acquired aplastic anemia. MiXCR, run by TCRdb on the reads, gives a single entry per CDR3 protein. This sample has 260,000 or so distinct CDR3 sequences, with 40% to 50% found just once. The source material was sorted CD4+, CD8+, or CD8+CD57+ T cells (not recorded which) from PBMCs. All receptors come from a human donor with aplastic anemia. The CDR3 runs from the conserved cysteine through the conserved F or W. A D gene is named only where the DNA matches it firmly. The size of a clone is reported for some rows only, either as once, few or many, or as a class for expanded clones.

>many|14|TRBJ2-7|NA|TRBV9
CASSTGGSSYEQYF
TGTGCCAGCAGCACGGGGGGCAGCTCCTACGAGCAGTACTTC
>NA|12|TRBJ1-5|NA|TRBV19
CASSIDRDSQHF
TGTGCCAGTAGTATCGACCGGGACTCCCAGCATTTT
>many|15|TRBJ2-1|TRBD2|TRBV20-1
CSAIRVSGTYNEQFF
TGCAGTGCTATTCGGGTTAGCGGGACCTACAATGAGCAGTTCTTC
>NA|15|TRBJ2-7|NA|TRBV4-1
CASSQDSTLDYEQYF
TGTGCCAGCAGCCAAGACTCAACCCTCGACTACGAGCAGTACTTC
>many|13|TRBJ1-2|NA|TRBV20-1
CSAKDRQNYGYTF
TGCAGTGCTAAGGACAGACAAAACTATGGCTACACCTTC
>NA|15|TRBJ2-2|NA|TRBV24-1
CATSSWRANTGELFF
TGTGCCACCAGTTCTTGGAGGGCGAACACCGGGGAGCTGTTTTTT
>few|13|TRBJ2-7|TRBD2|TRBV7-8
CASSQTSGYEQYF
TGTGCCAGCAGTCAAACTAGCGGCTACGAGCAGTACTTC
>many|15|TRBJ1-1|TRBD1|TRBV6-6
CASSYSGQGNTEAFF
TGTGCCAGCAGTTACTCTGGACAGGGGAACACTGAAGCTTTCTTT
>many|16|TRBJ2-7|NA|TRBV13
CASSLSAGLSSYEQYF
TGTGCCAGCAGCTTATCGGCAGGGCTATCCTCCTACGAGCAGTACTTC
>NA|13|TRBJ1-5|NA|TRBV20-1
CSARLQGSLDQHF
TGCAGTGCTCGATTGCAGGGGTCTTTGGACCAGCATTTT
>many|13|TRBJ2-1|NA|TRBV7-6
CASSAEDYNEQFF
TGTGCCAGCAGCGCCGAAGATTACAATGAGCAGTTCTTC
>few|13|TRBJ2-7|NA|TRBV5-1
CASSRIRGSEQYF
TGCGCCAGCAGCCGAATTCGGGGTAGCGAGCAGTACTTC
>many|16|TRBJ2-3|NA|TRBV4-2
CASSQEFRASTDTQYF
TGTGCCAGCAGCCAAGAGTTCAGGGCTAGCACAGATACGCAGTATTTT
>many|15|TRBJ2-7|NA|TRBV6-5
CASQQGPTSSYEQYF
TGTGCCAGTCAACAGGGACCTACCAGCTCCTACGAGCAGTACTTC
>few|16|TRBJ2-3|TRBD2|TRBV19
CASSRTSGGARDTQYF
TGTGCCAGCAGCAGGACTAGCGGGGGGGCCAGAGATACGCAGTATTTT
>many|14|TRBJ2-3|NA|TRBV2
CASSEAGHPDTQYF
TGTGCCAGCAGTGAAGCGGGTCACCCAGATACGCAGTATTTT
>NA|14|TRBJ2-5|NA|TRBV5-1
CASSMDQGGETQYF
TGCGCCAGCAGCATGGACCAAGGAGGGGAGACCCAGTACTTC
>many|15|TRBJ1-4|NA|TRBV12-3/TRBV12-4
CASSPRSGANEKLFF
TGTGCCAGCAGTCCACGATCTGGGGCTAATGAAAAACTGTTTTTT
>once|15|TRBJ2-3|TRBD1|TRBV7-9
CASSLGTGSVDTQYF
TGTGCCAGCAGCTTGGGGACAGGGTCGGTAGATACGCAGTATTTT
>many|16|TRBJ2-7|NA|TRBV2
CASSVPLSRGINEQYF
TGTGCCAGCAGCGTCCCCCTCAGCAGGGGCATCAACGAGCAGTACTTC
>NA|15|TRBJ2-2|NA|TRBV7-9
CASRLSSRRTGELFF
TGTGCCAGCAGACTCTCATCCAGGCGGACCGGGGAGCTGTTTTTT
>NA|17|TRBJ2-1|TRBD2|TRBV7-2
CASSLRTSGGVSSEQFF
TGTGCCAGCAGTTTACGGACTAGCGGGGGGGTTTCAAGTGAGCAGTTCTTC
>many|13|TRBJ1-1|NA|TRBV4-3
CASSQERYTEAFF
TGCGCCAGCAGCCAAGAACGATACACTGAAGCTTTCTTT
>many|14|TRBJ2-7|TRBD1|TRBV28
CASSLTGGLYEQYF
TGTGCCAGCAGTTTAACAGGGGGTCTGTACGAGCAGTACTTC
>NA|14|TRBJ1-4|NA|TRBV2
CASSPQGSNEKLFF
TGTGCCAGCAGCCCACAGGGATCTAATGAAAAACTGTTTTTT
>NA|12|TRBJ1-5|NA|TRBV24-1
CTTRAGFGTQHF
TGTACCACCAGGGCAGGATTTGGGACCCAGCATTTT
>NA|13|TRBJ1-6|NA|TRBV20-1
CSARDGGNSPLHF
TGCAGTGCTAGAGATGGCGGCAATTCACCCCTCCACTTT
>NA|13|TRBJ1-2|NA|TRBV2
CASRVDGNYGYTF
TGTGCCAGCAGGGTGGACGGAAACTATGGCTACACCTTC
>NA|16|TRBJ1-4|NA|TRBV3-2
CASSPLTGARDEKLFF
TGTGCCAGCAGTCCACTGACAGGGGCCAGAGATGAAAAACTGTTTTTT
>once|16|TRBJ2-7|NA|TRBV12-3/TRBV12-4
CASSPSSGESSYEQYF
TGTGCCAGCAGTCCCTCCTCCGGGGAGTCAAGCTACGAGCAGTACTTC
>many|15|TRBJ1-6|NA|TRBV5-6
CASSLGSSYNSPLHF
TGTGCCAGCAGCTTGGGAAGCTCCTATAATTCACCCCTCCACTTT
>many|16|TRBJ2-1|TRBD2|TRBV5-1
CASSSPSGSPYNEQFF
TGCGCCAGCAGCTCCCCTAGCGGGAGTCCCTACAATGAGCAGTTCTTC
>NA|12|TRBJ1-1|NA|TRBV29-1
CSVWPGNTEAFF
TGCAGCGTTTGGCCAGGGAACACTGAAGCTTTCTTT
>NA|14|TRBJ2-3|TRBD1|TRBV19
CASTRGYRTDTQYF
TGTGCCAGTACCAGGGGGTACCGAACAGATACGCAGTATTTT
>many|15|TRBJ1-2|NA|TRBV9
CASSVGANDNYGYTF
TGTGCCAGCAGCGTAGGAGCTAATGACAACTATGGCTACACCTTC
>many|16|TRBJ2-1|NA|TRBV14
CASSPHGLNGYNEQFF
TGTGCCAGCAGCCCACACGGGCTCAACGGCTACAATGAGCAGTTCTTC
>many|12|TRBJ1-6|NA|TRBV27
CATGPQNSPLHF
TGTGCCACGGGACCGCAGAATTCACCCCTCCACTTT
>NA|15|TRBJ1-1|NA|TRBV19
CASRLLGEFNTEAFF
TGTGCCAGTAGGTTACTTGGGGAGTTTAACACTGAAGCTTTCTTT
>NA|17|TRBJ2-7|TRBD2|TRBV20-1
CSARDPSTSGGAREQYF
TGCAGTGCTAGAGACCCCTCGACTAGCGGGGGGGCGCGAGAGCAGTACTTC
>NA|13|TRBJ1-1|NA|TRBV7-2
CASSLANSLEAFF
TGTGCCAGCAGCTTAGCTAACAGCCTAGAAGCTTTCTTT
>NA|14|TRBJ2-1|TRBD2|TRBV12-3/TRBV12-4
CASSFVLAGDMQFF
TGTGCCAGCAGTTTTGTACTAGCGGGAGACATGCAGTTCTTC
>NA|14|TRBJ1-4|TRBD1|TRBV19
CARSPGQGYEKLFF
TGTGCCAGGAGCCCGGGACAGGGGTATGAAAAACTGTTTTTT
>NA|17|TRBJ1-2|TRBD1|TRBV7-2
CASSLETGQAPHHGYTF
TGTGCCAGCAGCTTAGAAACCGGACAGGCCCCTCACCATGGCTACACCTTC
>NA|13|TRBJ2-2|NA|TRBV7-6
CASSRDNPGELFF
TGTGCCAGCAGCCGGGACAACCCGGGGGAGCTGTTTTTT